Described below is a single TCR beta chain sequence and its context. This is likely a read error, given that the CDR3 carries no conserved phenylalanine or tryptophan at its end. Trimming stripped 6 bases from V and 8 bases from J, with 8 bases between. CDR3 length: 11 amino acids. The sample comes from a study of tumor-infiltrating lymphocytes in oesophageal squamous cell carcinoma. TCRdb reanalysed the PCR reads using MiXCR and keeps one entry per CDR3 protein. The repertoire holds just over 15,000 distinct CDR3 sequences, with approximately 50% as singletons. This rearrangement joins TRBV12-3 or TRBV12-4 to TRBJ2-1, with D unclear. Sequenced input: esophageal tumor tissue. The sequence came from a male donor with esophageal squamous cell carcinoma. The CDR3 nucleotides read TGTGCCAGCAGCCCGTTCTATGAGCAGTTCTGC. Protein product: CASSPFYEQFC.